At least ten counts were recorded for the clone carrying this T cell receptor (beta chain). TCRdb re-analyzed the PCR reads using MiXCR. The sample yields 25,000 to 35,000 clones, 20% to 25% seen once. Germline lookup yields CDR1 MNHEY and CDR2 SVGAGI. The CDR3 is made up of 15 amino acids. Trimming removed 2 bases at V and 3 bases at J, with 11 bases between. This entry is derived from a study of metastatic and nonmetastatic thyroid tumors. Study context: Patients with malignant and benign thyroid disease provided blood and tumor or nodule tissue, whose repertoires were compared.

No treatment of any kind had been given to any patient before thyroid surgery. The sample was blood. V and J are TRBV6-5 and TRBJ1-5; D not resolved. This TCR came from a female donor with papillary thyroid cancer or a benign thyroid nodule (not recorded which). Some clones in this sample may be carry-over from other donors' samples. The CDR3 loop is CASSYRGDLNQPQHF. Written as DNA, the CDR3 is TGTGCCAGCAGTTACCGTGGCGACCTCAATCAGCCCCAGCATTTT.